There are a few counts of the clone carrying this T cell receptor (beta chain). Its antigen remains unknown. This entry is derived from a study of T cell repertoires in cytomegalovirus infection. Study-wide context: Evidence of both CMV infection and a matching HLA type came from public TCR beta signatures. Study-level results: Adding up the frequency of public TCR beta families identified people who carried CMV plus the relevant HLA. CMV-specific TCR beta clonotypes restricted by HLA-C dominated the ex vivo response.

TCRdb passed the reads through MiXCR, listing each CDR3 protein once. The repertoire holds roughly 300,000 distinct CDR3 sequences, with around 25% as singletons. Germline lookup yields CDR1 KGHSH and CDR2 LQKENI. The CDR3 is 17 amino acids. V shed 3 bases and J shed 7 bases, with 21 bases lying between them. J is TRBJ1-4 and V is TRBV18, with D maybe TRBD1 (5 bases). The sample was PBMCs. The receptor comes from a human donor in good health (CMV status not recorded). Some clones in this sample may be carry-over from other donors' samples. CDR3 protein: CASSPNMGDSGTEKLFF. The CDR3 DNA sequence: TGTGCCAGCTCACCGAACATGGGAGACAGTGGGACTGAAAAACTGTTTTTT.